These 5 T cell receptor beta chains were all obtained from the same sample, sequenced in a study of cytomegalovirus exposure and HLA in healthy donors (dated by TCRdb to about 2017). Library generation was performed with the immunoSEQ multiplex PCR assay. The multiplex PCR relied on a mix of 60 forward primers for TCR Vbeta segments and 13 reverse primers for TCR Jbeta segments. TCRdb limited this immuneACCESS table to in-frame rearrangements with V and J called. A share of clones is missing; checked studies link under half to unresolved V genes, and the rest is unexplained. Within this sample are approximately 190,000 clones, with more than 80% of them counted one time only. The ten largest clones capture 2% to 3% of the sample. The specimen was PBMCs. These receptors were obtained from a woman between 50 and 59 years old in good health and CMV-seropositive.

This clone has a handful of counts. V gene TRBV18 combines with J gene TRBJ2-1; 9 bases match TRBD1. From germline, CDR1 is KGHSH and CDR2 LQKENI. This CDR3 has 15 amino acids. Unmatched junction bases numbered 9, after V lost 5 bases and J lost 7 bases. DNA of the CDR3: TGTGCCAGCTCATCTGGACAGGGGACGCTTAATGAGCAGTTCTTC. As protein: CASSSGQGTLNEQFF.

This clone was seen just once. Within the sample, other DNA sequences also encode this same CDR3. The CDR3 is CASSLESGGTQYF. CDR3 in DNA: TGTGCCAGCAGCTTGGAAAGCGGGGGTACGCAGTATTTT. The chain has TRBV7-6 and TRBJ2-3, with 8 bases identical to TRBD2. The CDR3 totals 13 residues. Germline loops: CDR1 SGHVS, CDR2 FNYEAQ. Germline trimming cut 3 bases from V and 8 bases from J; bases unmatched to any gene: 4. The whole variable domain, remainder taken from reference TRBV7-6 and TRBJ2-3, is GAGVSQSPRYKVTKRGQDVALRCDPISGHVSLYWYRQALGQGPEFLTYFNYEAQQDKSGLPNDRFSAERPEGSISTLTIQRTEQRDSAMYRCASSLESGGTQYFGPGTRLTVL.

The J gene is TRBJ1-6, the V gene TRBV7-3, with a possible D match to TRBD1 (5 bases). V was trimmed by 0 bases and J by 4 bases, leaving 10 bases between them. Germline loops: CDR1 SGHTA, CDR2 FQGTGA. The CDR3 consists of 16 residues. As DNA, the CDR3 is TGTGCCAGCAGCTTAACAGGACACCAATATAATTCACCCCTCCACTTT. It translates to CASSLTGHQYNSPLHF.

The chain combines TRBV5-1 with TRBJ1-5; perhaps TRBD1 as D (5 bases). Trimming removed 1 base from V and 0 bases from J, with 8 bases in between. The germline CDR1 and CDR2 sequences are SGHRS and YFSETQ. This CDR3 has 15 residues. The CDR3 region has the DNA TGCGCCAGCAGCTTGACGGGGGATAGCAATCAGCCCCAGCATTTT. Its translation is CASSLTGDSNQPQHF.

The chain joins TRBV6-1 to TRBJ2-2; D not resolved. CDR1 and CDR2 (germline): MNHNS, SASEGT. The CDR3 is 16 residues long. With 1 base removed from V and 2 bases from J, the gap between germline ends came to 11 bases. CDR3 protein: CASSEVSQINTGELFF. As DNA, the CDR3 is TGTGCCAGCAGTGAAGTATCCCAGATAAACACCGGGGAGCTGTTTTTT.